Listed below are T cell receptor beta chains from one sample, sequenced in a study of T cells in Graves' hyperthyroidism and ophthalmopathy. MiXCR, run by TCRdb on the multiplex PCR reads, gives a single entry per CDR3 protein. The top ten clones hold less than 9.5% of a sample with 600,000 to 700,000 distinct CDR3 sequences, about 45% of them seen once. Sequenced sample: peripheral blood or thyroid tissue (not recorded which). The receptors shown here come from an adult man with Graves' disease, either hyperthyroidism or ophthalmopathy (not recorded which). Both conserved end residues are part of each CDR3. The order of the fields is clone size, V gene, D gene, J gene, CDR3 protein, CDR3 DNA. D genes are given only for firm matches. Clone size is not always given. Where it is, it says once, few, many or a class for expanded clones.

NA	TRBV25-1	NA	TRBJ1-4	CASSVALLIGKLFF	TGTGCCAGCAGCGTTGCTCTCCTCATTGGAAAACTGTTTTTT
few	TRBV12-3/TRBV12-4	TRBD1	TRBJ1-5	CASSRDRGPNQPQHF	TGTGCCAGCAGCAGGGACAGGGGGCCAAATCAGCCCCAGCATTTT
NA	TRBV5-4	NA	TRBJ1-2	CASTYGGGGANYGYTF	TGTGCCAGCACCTACGGAGGGGGGGGTGCTAACTATGGCTACACCTTC
NA	TRBV12-3/TRBV12-4	NA	TRBJ1-2	CASTRGTWQGGYTF	TGTGCCAGCACTAGAGGGACGTGGCAAGGTGGCTACACCTTC
NA	TRBV2	NA	TRBJ2-7	CASSDRVSYEQYF	TGTGCCAGCAGTGACAGGGTTTCGTACGAGCAGTACTTC
many	TRBV4-2	TRBD1	TRBJ1-5	CASSWGTGDNQPQHF	TGTGCCAGCAGCTGGGGGACAGGGGACAATCAGCCCCAGCATTTT
NA	TRBV10-3	TRBD1	TRBJ2-7	CAISESLQGPSSYEQYF	TGTGCCATCAGTGAGTCGCTACAGGGGCCGAGCTCCTACGAGCAGTACTTC
NA	TRBV10-3	TRBD1	TRBJ1-2	CASTGQGNYGYTF	TGTGCCAGTACGGGACAGGGAAACTATGGCTACACCTTC
NA	TRBV20-1	NA	TRBJ2-1	CSARDDGRNNEQFF	TGCAGTGCTAGAGATGACGGACGGAACAATGAGCAGTTCTTC
NA	TRBV19	NA	TRBJ2-3	CASSNTAYTQYF	TGTGCCAGTAGTAACACGGCATATACGCAGTATTTT
NA	TRBV9	TRBD2	TRBJ2-2	CASSAAGRLSDTGELFF	TGTGCCAGCAGCGCCGCCGGGAGGCTATCGGACACCGGGGAGCTGTTTTTT
few	TRBV29-1	TRBD1	TRBJ1-1	CSGTGATEAFF	TGCAGCGGGACAGGGGCCACTGAAGCTTTCTTT
NA	TRBV6-1	NA	TRBJ2-2	CASSSGVGELFF	TGTGCCAGCAGCTCCGGGGTCGGGGAGCTGTTTTTT
NA	TRBV20-1	TRBD1	TRBJ1-2	CSAPDRGRGGYTF	TGCAGTGCTCCGGACAGGGGGCGTGGTGGCTACACCTTC
many	TRBV7-9	NA	TRBJ1-5	CASSSTTGQPQHF	TGTGCCAGCAGCTCGACGACCGGTCAGCCCCAGCATTTT
NA	TRBV7-9	TRBD1	TRBJ2-7	CASSLSRTGSYEQYF	TGTGCCAGCAGCTTATCCCGGACAGGGTCCTACGAGCAGTACTTC
few	TRBV19	NA	TRBJ1-1	CASSMGGTQAFF	TGTGCCAGTAGTATGGGGGGTACCCAAGCTTTCTTT
many	TRBV2	TRBD1	TRBJ1-5	CASSEGTGLNQPQHF	TGTGCCAGCAGTGAGGGGACAGGTCTCAATCAGCCCCAGCATTTT
NA	TRBV10-2	TRBD2	TRBJ2-5	CGKRGERETQYF	TGCGGCAAGCGGGGGGAGAGGGAGACCCAGTACTTC
NA	TRBV7-2	NA	TRBJ1-4	CASSLRGRSEKLFF	TGTGCCAGCAGCTTACGGGGGAGAAGTGAAAAACTGTTTTTT
once	TRBV2	NA	TRBJ2-7	CASSETTYSYEQYF	TGTGCCAGCAGTGAAACCACCTATTCCTACGAGCAGTACTTC
few	TRBV7-9	TRBD1	TRBJ1-1	CASSSRGENTEAFF	TGCGCCAGCAGCTCCAGGGGGGAGAACACTGAAGCTTTCTTT
few	TRBV12-3/TRBV12-4	NA	TRBJ2-7	CASSQDSGTVYEQYF	TGTGCCAGCAGCCAAGACTCAGGGACGGTCTACGAGCAGTACTTC
NA	TRBV29-1	NA	TRBJ1-1	CSVGGDGNTEAFF	TGCAGCGTTGGGGGTGATGGGAACACTGAAGCTTTCTTT
NA	TRBV5-1	NA	TRBJ2-2	CASSLDRLGELFF	TGCGCCAGCAGCTTGGACAGGCTAGGGGAGCTGTTTTTT
NA	TRBV5-5	NA	TRBJ1-1	CASSLGESLVSEAFF	TGTGCCAGCAGTTTAGGGGAATCCTTGGTCTCCGAAGCTTTCTTT
NA	TRBV13	TRBD1	TRBJ1-6	CAHAPPETGWNSPLHF	TGTGCTCATGCCCCCCCAGAGACAGGGTGGAATTCACCCCTCCACTTT
NA	TRBV20-1	NA	TRBJ2-7	CSARDRRRQSYEQYF	TGCAGTGCTAGAGATCGCCGTCGACAGTCCTACGAGCAGTACTTC
many	TRBV7-2	NA	TRBJ1-2	CASSFNYNYGYTF	TGTGCCAGCAGCTTCAACTACAACTATGGCTACACCTTC
NA	TRBV12-3/TRBV12-4	NA	TRBJ1-6	CASSFPGINSPLHF	TGTGCCAGCAGTTTTCCAGGTATCAATTCACCCCTCCACTTT
few	TRBV20-1	NA	TRBJ2-2	CSASPGSNTGELFF	TGCAGTGCTAGCCCGGGCTCGAACACCGGGGAGCTGTTTTTT
once	TRBV5-1	TRBD1	TRBJ1-1	CASRTFRDRGGTTEAFF	TGCGCCAGCCGGACCTTCCGGGACAGGGGGGGGACCACTGAAGCTTTCTTT
few	TRBV14	NA	TRBJ1-2	CASSQDIGHVGGYTF	TGTGCCAGCAGCCAAGATATCGGACACGTCGGTGGCTACACCTTC
NA	TRBV20-1	TRBD1	TRBJ2-7	CSARDRIGTGTYEQYF	TGCAGTGCTAGAGATCGTATCGGGACAGGGACCTACGAGCAGTACTTC
many	TRBV7-9	NA	TRBJ1-4	CASSLTATNEKLFF	TGTGCCAGCAGCCTGACAGCAACTAATGAAAAACTGTTTTTT
many	TRBV24-1	NA	TRBJ2-2	CATSSNTGELFF	TGTGCCACCAGTTCGAACACCGGGGAGCTGTTTTTT
NA	TRBV6-1	NA	TRBJ1-4	CASSEAERGSEKLFF	TGTGCCAGCAGTGAAGCCGAAAGAGGTTCCGAAAAACTGTTTTTT
many	TRBV7-9	NA	TRBJ1-5	CASSVINQPQHF	TGTGCCAGCAGCGTCATTAATCAGCCCCAGCATTTT
many	TRBV7-9	TRBD1	TRBJ2-7	CASSYQRDRTYEQYF	TGTGCCAGCAGCTACCAAAGGGACAGAACCTACGAGCAGTACTTC
NA	TRBV2	NA	TRBJ1-5	CASSEVRGPQPQHF	TGTGCCAGCAGTGAAGTGAGAGGTCCTCAGCCCCAGCATTTT
NA	TRBV7-9	NA	TRBJ2-7	CASSPFDPWASYEQYF	TGTGCCAGCTCACCATTTGATCCTTGGGCCTCCTACGAGCAGTACTTC
many	TRBV24-1	NA	TRBJ2-7	CATSDILSYEQYF	TGTGCCACCAGTGATATACTCTCCTACGAGCAGTACTTC
NA	TRBV11-1	NA	TRBJ1-1	CVNPRTARTEAFF	TGTGTCAACCCCAGAACGGCCCGCACTGAAGCTTTCTTT
many	TRBV5-1	NA	TRBJ1-5	CASSRGANQPQHF	TGCGCCAGCAGCCGGGGAGCAAATCAGCCCCAGCATTTT
NA	TRBV19	NA	TRBJ1-2	CASSIPGASMYGYTF	TGTGCCAGTAGTATACCGGGGGCGTCAATGTATGGCTACACCTTC
NA	TRBV15	NA	TRBJ1-2	CATSRGGSEGYTF	TGTGCCACCAGCAGAGGTGGGTCTGAGGGCTACACCTTC
few	TRBV7-2	NA	TRBJ1-1	CASSLGDISWTEAFF	TGTGCCAGCAGCTTGGGGGACATCAGTTGGACTGAAGCTTTCTTT
NA	TRBV7-9	NA	TRBJ1-4	CASSLTMGATNEKLFF	TGTGCCAGCAGCTTAACGATGGGGGCTACTAATGAAAAACTGTTTTTT
few	TRBV24-1	TRBD2	TRBJ2-1	CATSDFTGGRNEQFF	TGTGCCACCAGTGATTTTACGGGGGGAAGGAATGAGCAGTTCTTC
once	TRBV2	TRBD2	TRBJ2-5	CASSHTGTSGEETQYF	TGTGCCAGCAGTCACACCGGGACTAGCGGTGAAGAGACCCAGTACTTC
NA	TRBV6-5	NA	TRBJ1-2	CASRSNLPGKGYTF	TGTGCCAGCAGATCGAACCTCCCGGGGAAAGGCTACACCTTC
few	TRBV9	NA	TRBJ2-7	CASSADEGRYEQYF	TGTGCCAGCAGCGCCGACGAGGGGCGTTACGAGCAGTACTTC
NA	TRBV6-1	NA	TRBJ2-7	CASRFRGPSYEQYF	TGTGCCAGCAGATTCAGGGGTCCTTCCTACGAGCAGTACTTC
few	TRBV5-1	NA	TRBJ1-2	CASSLAGSLGYGYTF	TGCGCCAGCAGCTTGGCAGGGTCTCTGGGCTATGGCTACACCTTC